A selection of T cell receptor beta chains follows, all from one sample in a study of T-cell memory formation after mild COVID-19. TCRdb redid the calling of the 5' RACE reads with MiXCR, one entry per CDR3 protein. The sample contains about 140,000 distinct CDR3 sequences, about 14% of which appear only once. Sample: PBMCs or a T cell subset sorted from them (not recorded which). The receptor set was obtained from an adult woman who had mild COVID-19 (a few samples of this study predate the infection). Cell type and time point are not known. Each CDR3 is given with its conserved first and last residue. D genes are given only for firm matches. Size is stated for part of the rows, as once, few or many counts, or as a class when the clone is expanded.

>TRBJ2-5|few|TRBD1|TRBV19
CASSITLLGTGKETQYF
TGTGCCAGTAGTATCACCCTCCTTGGGACAGGGAAAGAGACCCAGTACTTC
>TRBJ2-2|few|-|TRBV7-6
CASSLVPPTGNTGELFF
TGTGCCAGCAGCTTAGTACCCCCTACAGGGAACACCGGGGAGCTGTTTTTT
>TRBJ1-6|few|TRBD1|TRBV5-1
CASSPEAGGQGHNSPLHF
TGCGCCAGCAGCCCAGAAGCTGGAGGACAGGGCCATAATTCACCCCTCCACTTT
>TRBJ2-3|many|-|TRBV5-1
CASSLPRDNPVISTDTQYF
TGCGCCAGCAGCTTGCCGCGGGACAATCCCGTTATTAGCACAGATACGCAGTATTTT
>TRBJ2-7|-|-|TRBV12-3/TRBV12-4
CSSAISYEQYF
TGCTCGTCAGCGATCTCCTACGAGCAGTACTTC
>TRBJ2-3|few|-|TRBV20-1
CSATGRSTDTQYF
TGCAGTGCTACAGGACGAAGCACAGATACGCAGTATTTT
>TRBJ1-2|-|-|TRBV6-5
CASSYGGLNYGYTF
TGTGCCAGCAGTTACGGGGGCCTCAACTATGGCTACACCTTC
>TRBJ2-1|few|-|TRBV9
CASSPEGRIEQFF
TGTGCCAGCAGCCCCGAAGGAAGAATCGAGCAGTTCTTC
>TRBJ2-2|few|TRBD1|TRBV20-1
CSAVRQGAITGELFF
TGCAGTGCTGTGAGACAGGGGGCCATCACCGGGGAGCTGTTTTTT
>TRBJ1-2|few|-|TRBV15
CATSKGETLNYGYTF
TGTGCCACCAGCAAAGGAGAGACACTTAACTATGGCTACACCTTC